This T cell receptor (beta chain) came from a study of T cells expressing NK-cell markers. Study details: Cells sorted as CD3+CD56+NKG2C+, CD3+CD56+NKG2C- and CD3+CD56-NKG2C+ T cells supplied the TCR beta repertoires.

It was by 5'RACE template switching with UMIs that TCR beta cDNA was made. TCRdb reanalyzed the 5' RACE reads, giving one entry per CDR3 protein sequence and no DNA. The table lists a few hundred thousand distinct CDR3 sequences. About this clonotype: Its antigen is still unknown.

Findings and limits, study-wide: Over 5 donors had dominant NKG2C+ clonotypes that comprised roughly 1.0-7.5% of their CD8+ T cells.

The sequence came from a man aged 18-70 years in good health. Sequencing was done on a sample of blood T cells: a sorted CD56 or NKG2C T cell subset, CD4+ or CD8+ T cells, or bulk PBMC T cells (not recorded which).

The chain's CDR3 is CASSQETGARDTQYF. The chain carries TRBV23-1 and TRBJ2-3; the TRBD1 assignment by TCRdb is unverifiable without DNA. TRBV23-1 is identified as an open reading frame with a role that is uncertain. This CDR3 comprises 15 residues.